This entry concerns a single TCR beta chain. Its matching antigen is unknown. These data belong to a study of T cells in Graves' hyperthyroidism and ophthalmopathy. Overall study findings and caveats: The majority of expanded thyroid clonotypes above 0.001 also appeared in blood.

The V segment lost 2 bases and the J segment 3 bases; nucleotides outside the gene matches: 6. The germline gives CDR1 MDHEN, CDR2 SYDVKM. This CDR3 has 17 residues. RNA transcripts gave rise to amplified TCR beta CDR3 regions. Primed by the HTBI set, a first-round RT-PCR was run on the TCR CDR3. MiXCR was run by TCRdb on the multiplex PCR reads, yielding one entry per CDR3 protein. The repertoire consists of about 600,000 distinct CDR3 sequences, with 12% to 15% occurring once and the leading ten covering roughly 6.9%. This TCR derives from a woman younger than 35 with Graves' ophthalmopathy. The chain carries TRBV28 and TRBJ2-7; 14 bases match TRBD2. Sequencing input: blood. CDR3 region: CASSLMGLAGAFYEQYF. The CDR3 DNA reads as TGTGCCAGCAGTTTAATGGGACTAGCGGGAGCATTCTACGAGCAGTACTTC.